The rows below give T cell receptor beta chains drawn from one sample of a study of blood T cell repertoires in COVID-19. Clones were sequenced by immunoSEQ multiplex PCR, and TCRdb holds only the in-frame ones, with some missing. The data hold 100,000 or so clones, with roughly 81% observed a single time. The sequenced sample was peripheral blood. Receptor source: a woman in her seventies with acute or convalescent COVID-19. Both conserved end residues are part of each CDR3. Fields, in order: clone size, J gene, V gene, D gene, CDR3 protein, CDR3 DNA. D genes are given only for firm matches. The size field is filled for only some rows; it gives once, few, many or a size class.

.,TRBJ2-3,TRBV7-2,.,CASSLLASSTDTQYF,TGTGCCAGCAGCTTACTAGCGTCTAGCACAGATACGCAGTATTTT
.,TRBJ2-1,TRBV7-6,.,CASSLTAPRVNEQFF,TGTGCCAGCAGCTTAACAGCGCCCAGGGTTAATGAGCAGTTCTTC
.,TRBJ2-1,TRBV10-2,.,CASSDYSDNEQFF,TGCGCCAGCAGTGATTATAGCGACAATGAGCAGTTCTTC
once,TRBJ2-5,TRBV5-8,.,CASSSRSTETQYF,TGTGCCAGCAGCTCGAGATCCACGGAGACCCAGTACTTC
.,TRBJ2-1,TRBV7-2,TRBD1,CASSFGQGGHNEQFF,TGTGCCAGCAGCTTCGGACAGGGTGGTCACAATGAGCAGTTCTTC
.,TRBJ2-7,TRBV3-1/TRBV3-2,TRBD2,CASSQDRLAAHEQYF,TGTGCCAGCAGCCAAGATAGACTAGCTGCCCACGAGCAGTACTTC
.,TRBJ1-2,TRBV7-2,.,CASSLARVANYGYTF,TGTGCCAGCAGCTTAGCCAGGGTCGCTAACTATGGCTACACCTTC
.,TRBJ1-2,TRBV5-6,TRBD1,CASSPRGRQGADYGYTF,TGTGCCAGCAGCCCCCGGGGCCGACAGGGGGCGGACTATGGCTACACCTTC
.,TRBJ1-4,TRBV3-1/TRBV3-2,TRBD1,CASRGTGFNEKLFF,TGTGCCAGCAGGGGGACAGGGTTTAATGAAAAACTGTTTTTT
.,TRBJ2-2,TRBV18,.,CASSPRRVSKANTGELFF,TGTGCCAGCTCACCGAGGCGCGTCTCTAAGGCAAACACCGGGGAGCTGTTTTTT
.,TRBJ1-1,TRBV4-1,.,CASSQEDVGAPNTEAFF,TGCGCCAGCAGCCAAGAAGATGTGGGGGCCCCGAACACTGAAGCTTTCTTT
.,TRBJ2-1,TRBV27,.,CASSPQRGTSYNEQFF,TGTGCCAGCAGTCCCCAAAGGGGTACCTCCTACAATGAGCAGTTCTTC
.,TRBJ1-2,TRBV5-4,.,CASSLQGQNYGYTF,TGTGCCAGCAGCTTGCAAGGACAGAACTATGGCTACACCTTC
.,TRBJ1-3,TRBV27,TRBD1,CATRQGQGNTIYF,TGTGCCACAAGACAGGGGCAGGGAAACACCATATATTTT
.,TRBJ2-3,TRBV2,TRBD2,CASAGTSGSTQYF,TGTGCCAGCGCCGGGACTAGCGGGAGTACGCAGTATTTT
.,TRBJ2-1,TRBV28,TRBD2,CASSPLAGAGRHYNEQFF,TGTGCCAGCAGCCCTCTCGCCGGAGCGGGAAGGCACTACAATGAGCAGTTCTTC
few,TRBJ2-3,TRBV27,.,CASRSWAGGSDTQYF,TGTGCCAGCAGATCTTGGGCAGGGGGGTCCGATACGCAGTATTTT
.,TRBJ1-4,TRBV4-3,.,CASSQVWIGEGEKLFF,TGCGCCAGCAGCCAAGTTTGGATCGGGGAAGGGGAAAAACTGTTTTTT
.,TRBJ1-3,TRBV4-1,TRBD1,CASSPGTVGAGNTIYF,TGCGCCAGCAGCCCCGGGACAGTGGGCGCTGGAAACACCATATATTTT
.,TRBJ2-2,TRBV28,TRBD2,CASWERGGGTGELFF,TGTGCCAGCTGGGAGCGGGGGGGCGGCACCGGGGAGCTGTTTTTT
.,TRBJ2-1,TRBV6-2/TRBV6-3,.,CASSGGSIGEQFF,TGTGCCAGCAGTGGGGGCTCTATCGGTGAGCAGTTCTTC
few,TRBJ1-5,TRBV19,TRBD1,CASTRTGRYQPQHF,TGTGCCAGCACCCGGACAGGGCGGTATCAGCCCCAGCATTTT
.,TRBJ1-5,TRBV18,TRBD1,CASSPTTGSDQPQHF,TGTGCCAGCTCACCAACGACAGGGTCGGATCAGCCCCAGCATTTT
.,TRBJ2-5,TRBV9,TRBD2,CASSVASGRAGSATQYF,TGTGCCAGCAGCGTGGCTAGCGGGAGGGCCGGGTCTGCGACCCAGTACTTC
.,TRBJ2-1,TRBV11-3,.,CASSKQYNEQFF,TGTGCCAGCAGCAAACAGTACAATGAGCAGTTCTTC
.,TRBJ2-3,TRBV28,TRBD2,CASSASGAGGNKADTQYF,TGTGCCAGCAGCGCCTCTGGGGCGGGGGGAAATAAGGCTGATACGCAGTATTTT
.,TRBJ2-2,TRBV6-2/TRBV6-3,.,CASSYSLSGAGELFF,TGTGCCAGCAGTTACTCCCTCTCCGGGGCCGGGGAGCTGTTTTTT
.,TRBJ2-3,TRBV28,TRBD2,CASSLGGVGSKQYF,TGTGCCAGCAGTTTAGGGGGGGTCGGGAGTAAGCAGTATTTT
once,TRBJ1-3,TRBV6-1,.,CASSEGSHGNTIYF,TGTGCCAGCAGTGAGGGCAGCCATGGAAACACCATATATTTT
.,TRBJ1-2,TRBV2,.,CASRAGTNNYGYTF,TGTGCCAGCAGGGCCGGGACAAATAACTATGGCTACACCTTC
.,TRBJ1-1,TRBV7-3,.,CASSPTTVTEAFF,TGTGCCAGCAGCCCGACTACTGTGACTGAAGCTTTCTTT
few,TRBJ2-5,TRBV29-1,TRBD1,CSVEGTGWETQYF,TGCAGCGTTGAGGGGACAGGGTGGGAGACCCAGTACTTC
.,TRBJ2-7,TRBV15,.,CATSRGGGRDCEQYF,TGTGCCACCAGCCGTGGCGGGGGCCGGGATTGCGAGCAGTACTTC
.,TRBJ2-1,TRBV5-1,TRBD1,CASSFGDRANEQFF,TGCGCCAGCAGCTTTGGAGACAGGGCCAATGAGCAGTTCTTC
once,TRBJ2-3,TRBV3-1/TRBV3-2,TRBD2,CASSQDGRGGLDTQYF,TGTGCCAGCAGCCAAGATGGGCGGGGGGGCCTCGATACGCAGTATTTT
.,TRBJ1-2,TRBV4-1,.,CASSQVRERIGGYTF,TGCGCCAGCAGCCAAGTCAGGGAAAGGATTGGTGGCTACACCTTC
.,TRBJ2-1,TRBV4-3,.,CASSQALFSYNEQFF,TGCGCCAGCAGCCAAGCCCTGTTTTCCTACAATGAGCAGTTCTTC
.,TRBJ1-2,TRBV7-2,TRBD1,CASSLGGSDRRGNGYTF,TGTGCCAGCAGCTTAGGGGGCTCGGACAGGAGGGGGAACGGCTACACCTTC
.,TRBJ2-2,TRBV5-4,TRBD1,CASSLDRGPYTGELFF,TGTGCCAGCAGCTTGGACAGGGGACCTTACACCGGGGAGCTGTTTTTT
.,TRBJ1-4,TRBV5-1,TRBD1,CASSPGQVAEKLFF,TGCGCCAGCAGCCCGGGACAGGTTGCTGAAAAACTGTTTTTT
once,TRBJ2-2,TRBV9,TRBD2,CASSVGASGNGELFF,TGTGCCAGCAGCGTAGGGGCTAGCGGGAACGGGGAGCTGTTTTTT
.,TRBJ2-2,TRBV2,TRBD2,CASKALAGMNTGELFF,TGTGCCTCAAAGGCGCTAGCGGGGATGAACACCGGGGAGCTGTTTTTT
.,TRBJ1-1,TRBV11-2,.,CASSSQRQVNTEAFF,TGTGCCAGCAGCTCCCAGCGACAGGTGAACACTGAAGCTTTCTTT
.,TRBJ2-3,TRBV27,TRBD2,CASSLGGRRDTQYF,TGTGCCAGCAGTTTGGGCGGGAGAAGAGATACGCAGTATTTT
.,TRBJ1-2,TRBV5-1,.,CASSPTGGYGYTF,TGCGCCAGCAGCCCGACAGGAGGCTATGGCTACACCTTC